This T cell receptor beta chain is drawn from a study of regulatory T cells in long-lasting Graves disease. Time point defined: persistent/refractory GD, antithyroid drugs over 5 years with positive TRAb. Following extraction of RNA from PBMCs, that RNA was used to make the TCR library. Xi'an, China, was home to the endocrinology department that provided patients. From each patient, roughly 9 milliliters of peripheral blood was drawn and collected into an EDTA anticoagulant tube. The sample holds many counts of this clonotype. Antigen specificity is unknown. Germline V gene lookup returns CDR1 MNHEY and CDR2 SMNVEV (reference sequence). V was cut by 7 bases and J by 4 bases, with 22 bases left in between. This CDR3 spans 16 amino acids. iRepertoire HTBI primers and Arm-PCR of CDR3 regions built TCR beta libraries. Each CDR3 protein gets one entry after TCRdb re-called the multiplex PCR reads with MiXCR. The table includes approximately 400,000 distinct CDR3 sequences, under 25% detected once.

Whole-study results and caveats: Among samples with persistent disease, TRBV28, TRBJ1-2 and TRBJ2-5 were favored.

This sequence was found in a female donor with Graves disease. Sequenced material: peripheral blood mononuclear cells (PBMCs), taken when the disease was refractory, from a patient treated with antithyroid drugs. The chain is built from TRBV27 and TRBJ1-1; weak D call: TRBD1 (5 bases). Written as DNA, the CDR3 is TGTGCCAGCACCAAACCCGGGGCCCGGGGCGGCACTGAAGCTTTCTTT. It specifies CASTKPGARGGTEAFF.